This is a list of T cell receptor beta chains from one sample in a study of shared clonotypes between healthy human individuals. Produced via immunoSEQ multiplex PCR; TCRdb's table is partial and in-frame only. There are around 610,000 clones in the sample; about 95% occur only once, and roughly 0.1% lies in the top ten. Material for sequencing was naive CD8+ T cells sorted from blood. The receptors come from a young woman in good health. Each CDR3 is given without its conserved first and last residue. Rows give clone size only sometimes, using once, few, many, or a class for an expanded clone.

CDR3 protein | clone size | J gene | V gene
ASSHQEGINFEQY | - | TRBJ2-7 | TRBV5-6
ASSFPKGAGNTGELF | - | TRBJ2-2 | TRBV7-9
SVEDDAAYEQY | - | TRBJ2-7 | TRBV29-1
ASRGDRPEAF | - | TRBJ1-1 | TRBV7-9
ASSFIGDRGPANEKLF | - | TRBJ1-4 | TRBV5-1
ATSRDGVGGEKLF | - | TRBJ1-4 | TRBV15
ASSTHYNEQF | - | TRBJ2-1 | TRBV9
ASSMTGMGQPQH | - | TRBJ1-5 | TRBV6-1
ASSIGGGYQPQH | - | TRBJ1-5 | TRBV19
ASSIPGVPSNQPQH | - | TRBJ1-5 | TRBV5-1
ASSVGGGGFYNEQF | - | TRBJ2-1 | TRBV9
STLPQETQY | once | TRBJ2-5 | TRBV20-1
ASSEAPWGGQPQH | - | TRBJ1-5 | TRBV6-1
ASSLIQGQTNEKLF | once | TRBJ1-4 | TRBV11-2
ASSSSYEQY | - | TRBJ2-7 | TRBV2
ASSDVGSGRNEQF | - | TRBJ2-1 | TRBV9
ASSSTSYEQY | - | TRBJ2-7 | TRBV6-6
ASSLVGTGGTYEQY | - | TRBJ2-7 | TRBV5-8
ASSSGLAGVLDTQY | - | TRBJ2-3 | TRBV13
SVGALSQGAAGELF | - | TRBJ2-2 | TRBV29-1
ASSLTATLDYEQY | - | TRBJ2-7 | TRBV7-8
ASRPVFQGVYNEQF | - | TRBJ2-1 | TRBV5-1
SVDMDRPGEQY | - | TRBJ2-7 | TRBV29-1
ASSWGEQPQH | - | TRBJ1-5 | TRBV7-9
ASRAPGLALTYEQY | - | TRBJ2-7 | TRBV28
ASSPAGYGYT | - | TRBJ1-2 | TRBV5-8
ASSLGGDNSYNEQF | - | TRBJ2-1 | TRBV7-6
ARGEGVGTEAF | - | TRBJ1-1 | TRBV30
AGNSGSGYEQY | - | TRBJ2-7 | TRBV2
ASTRDSSSYEQY | - | TRBJ2-7 | TRBV5-6
ASSLIRGYT | - | TRBJ1-2 | TRBV5-4
ASSWRTSRFQETQY | - | TRBJ2-5 | TRBV5-1
ASSLPRGNYGYT | - | TRBJ1-2 | TRBV28
ASSPGGEAGELF | - | TRBJ2-2 | TRBV6-5
ASSLTGPPAF | - | TRBJ1-1 | TRBV5-8
AIRDNSYNEQF | - | TRBJ2-1 | TRBV2
ASSTGTGGRQPQH | - | TRBJ1-5 | TRBV19
ASSYSTGYTEAF | - | TRBJ1-1 | TRBV6-5